This T cell receptor (beta chain) was observed in a study of blood T cell repertoires in COVID-19. CDR1 is LGHNA and CDR2 is YSLEER in the germline V gene. V was cut by 3 bases and J by 0 bases, with 18 bases left in between. CDR3 length: 19 amino acids. Per the authors' pipeline: Reference gene primer amplification yielded estimated nucleated cell counts. Profiling relied on immunoSEQ multiplex PCR, and the TCRdb table lists in-frame clones only, not all of them. V and J calls and clone size are copied from that table; D and trimming were computed from the DNA. This table holds 250,000 or so clones, 82% found once.

The receptor was isolated from a woman aged 65 to 85 with acute or convalescent COVID-19. The chain is built from TRBV4-3 and TRBJ1-6; D possibly corresponds to TRBD1 (6 bases). Specimen: peripheral blood. In DNA, the CDR3 is TGCGCCAGCAGCCAGGCTGTAACAGGGATAAGCTCCTATAATTCACCCCTCCACTTT. Translation: CASSQAVTGISSYNSPLHF.